The T cell receptor beta chain described here comes from a study of blood T cells in healthy people across ages. In the case of this clonotype: Its antigen is unknown.

A J-beta primer mix and a sample-barcoded 5' primer were used in a second PCR of roughly 7 to 12 cycles. A single record per CDR3 protein comes from TCRdb applying MiXCR to the 5' RACE reads. The sample has 550,000 to 800,000 distinct CDR3 sequences, under 25% seen once. Donors were healthy Caucasian individuals from Russia aged roughly 6 to 90. The CDR3 has 12 residues. The V gene's germline CDR1 is MGHDK and CDR2 SYGVNS. V lost 3 bases to trimming and J lost 9 bases, with 11 bases between them. General observations from the study: PBMC samples, being unsorted, prevented any conclusive comparison of naive and antigen-experienced cells. Estimates drawn from one million T cells were deemed to understate diversity. Older age went with lower TCR beta diversity per million T cells, in a roughly linear way.

The V gene is TRBV25-1, the J gene TRBJ2-5; D uncertain. The source of this sequence is a man in his 70s in good health. The sequenced material came from blood. The CDR3 region has the DNA TGTGCCAGCAGTGACCCCCCCAGTCCCCAGTACTTC. Amino acid sequence: CASSDPPSPQYF.